Listed here are 8 T cell receptor beta chains from one sample, sequenced in a study of Graves' ophthalmopathy and Graves' hyperthyroidism. From RNA, the CDR3 regions of TCR beta chains were amplified and sequenced. HTBI primers primed a first-round RT-PCR, and a second-round multiplex PCR followed. TCRdb reprocessed the multiplex PCR reads with MiXCR, giving one entry per CDR3 protein. The sample has 350,000 to 450,000 distinct CDR3 sequences, 21% seen once. Sequencing input: peripheral blood. The receptors originated from a young woman with stable Graves' hyperthyroidism.

This chain connects TRBV6-5 to TRBJ1-2; TRBD1 is a possible D gene (5 bases). The CDR3 contains 15 residues. The germline CDR1 and CDR2 sequences are MNHEY and SVGAGI. The V end lost 2 bases, the J end lost 4 bases, and 14 bases lay between the germline ends. CDR3 sequence reads: CASSYQGPGFYGYTF. In DNA, the CDR3 is TGTGCCAGCAGTTACCAGGGACCAGGGTTCTATGGCTACACCTTC.

This clonotype was observed a few times. A much larger clone differs from this one at a single base, so this may be a read error. The chain employs TRBV11-2 and TRBJ1-1; 7 nucleotides agree with TRBD1. This CDR3 region has 16 residues. The germline V gene encodes CDR1 SGHAT and CDR2 FQNNGV. Germline trimming cut 8 bases from V and 3 bases from J; bases unmatched to any gene: 15. The CDR3 region is CASGRTGGGGYTEAFF. DNA for the CDR3: TGTGCCAGCGGCCGAACGGGAGGAGGGGGCTACACTGAAGCTTTCTTT.

This clonotype was seen repeatedly, ten times or more. The rearrangement joins TRBV20-1 to TRBJ2-7; weak D call: TRBD1 (6 bases). The CDR3 sequence is 13 residues long. The V and J ends lost 6 bases and 3 bases respectively, with 15 bases between them. CDR1 and CDR2 from the germline V gene are DFQATT and SNEGSKA (reference sequence). CDR3 loop: CSAHPVQGYEQYF. CDR3 bases: TGCAGTGCCCACCCGGTACAGGGCTACGAGCAGTACTTC.

This clonotype was seen at least ten times. V and J are TRBV7-2 and TRBJ2-7, with TRBD2 matching 9 bases. Germline CDR1 reads SGHTA; CDR2 reads FQGNSA. Unmatched junction bases numbered 7, after V lost 5 bases and J lost 2 bases. This CDR3 has 15 amino acids. In DNA form, the CDR3 reads TGTGCCAGCAGCCCAGGACTAGCGCGTGCCTACGAGCAGTACTTC. Amino acid sequence: CASSPGLARAYEQYF.

There are many counts of this clonotype. The rearrangement joins TRBV28 to TRBJ1-2, with 8 bases aligning to TRBD1. Looked up from germline, CDR1 is MDHEN and CDR2 is SYDVKM. CDR3 length: 15 residues. After removal of 5 bases from V and 2 bases from J, the junction contained 7 bases not matched to a gene. CDR3 bases: TGTGCCAGCAGTACCTCGACAGGGGTGAACTATGGCTACACCTTC. This gives the protein CASSTSTGVNYGYTF.

This clonotype was recorded at least ten times. V gene TRBV5-1 combines with J gene TRBJ2-5; maybe TRBD1 (5 bases). Trimming took 4 bases from V and 4 from J, leaving 20 bases between them. The CDR3 runs 16 residues. Germline V lookup: CDR1 SGHRS, CDR2 YFSETQ. For the CDR3, the DNA is TGCGCCAGCAGCCCGGGCCCCAGGGCCCCCGGAGAGACCCAGTACTTC. It translates to CASSPGPRAPGETQYF.

This clonotype was seen only a few times. V is TRBV18 and J is TRBJ1-5, with D possibly TRBD1 on 5 matching bases. Trimming stripped 5 bases from V and 5 bases from J, with 13 bases between. Germline V CDR1 and CDR2: KGHSH, LQKENI. This CDR3 contains 14 residues. DNA for the CDR3: TGTGCCAGCTCATCCTTCGACAGCGATCAGCCCCAGCATTTT. Residues: CASSSFDSDQPQHF.

This clonotype was observed at least ten times. The J gene is TRBJ1-1, the V gene TRBV7-2, with a weak D call TRBD1 (5 bases). The CDR3 consists of 14 residues. Germline V lookup: CDR1 SGHTA, CDR2 FQGNSA. Trimming took 5 bases from V and 5 from J, leaving 15 bases between them. The CDR3 spells CASSPLGPGTEAFF. The DNA of the CDR3 is TGTGCCAGCAGCCCCTTAGGGCCAGGGACTGAAGCTTTCTTT.